These 16 T cell receptor beta chains share one sample of origin, sequenced in a study of CXCR3-negative and CXCR3-positive naive CD8 T cells. Study-level results: Hydrophobicity of TRB CDR3s was greater in CXCR3-positive naive cells than in CXCR3-negative naive cells.

Antigens of these TCRs are unknown. TRB cDNA was prepared as libraries by UMI-labeled 5' RACE. With the 5' RACE reads reprocessed, TCRdb shows one record per CDR3 protein and no DNA. The table lists 55,000 to 70,000 distinct CDR3 sequences. Sequencing was carried out using naive CXCR3+ CD8+ T cells from blood. Subset described: CD45RO-CCR7+CD27+CD95- naive CD8+ T cells expressing CXCR3 (TNR3+). These receptors originate from a human donor in good health. Some clones in this sample may be carry-over from other donors' samples.

V usage is TRBV29-1 and J usage is TRBJ2-7; there is no DNA to check the TCRdb D call of TRBD1. The CDR3 has 15 amino acids. In germline, CDR1 is SQVTM, CDR2 ANQGSEA. The CDR3 is CSVTGTNRVTYEQYF.

The chain carries TRBV11-2 and TRBJ2-1; the D call of TRBD1 rests on TCRdb alone, since no DNA is present to check it. The germline V gene has CDR1 SGHAT and CDR2 FQNNGV. CDR3 length: 14 amino acids. The CDR3 reads CASSLGTGWDEQFF.

This chain uses TRBV6-5 with TRBJ2-7; with no DNA, the TCRdb D assignment of TRBD1 cannot be verified. This CDR3 contains 14 residues. Germline V gene lookup returns CDR1 MNHEY and CDR2 SVGAGI. The CDR3: CASSLDRVTYEQYF.

This chain joins TRBV3-1 and TRBJ2-7; TCRdb selects TRBD1, and the lack of DNA leaves this call unchecked. The CDR3 covers 14 residues. CDR1 is LGHDT, CDR2 YNNKEL, per germline (reference sequence). Here the CDR3 reads CASSLGQGTYEQYF.

This chain connects TRBV7-9 to TRBJ1-1; with no DNA, the TCRdb D assignment of TRBD1 cannot be verified. The CDR3 spans 13 residues. Germline CDR1 SEHNR, CDR2 FQNEAQ (reference sequence). The CDR3 loop reads CASSPAGTVEAFF.

The chain employs TRBV12-3 or TRBV12-4 and TRBJ2-7. CDR3 length: 12 residues. The CDR3 here is CASSLGAYEQYF.

This chain links TRBV6-2 or TRBV6-3 with TRBJ2-2; the D call of TRBD2 rests on TCRdb alone, since no DNA is present to check it. The CDR3 spans 14 residues. Germline CDR1 and CDR2: MNHEY and SVGEGT. The CDR3 here is CASSVNSGVGELFF.

The chain joins TRBV4-2 to TRBJ2-7; TCRdb returns TRBD1, unconfirmable since there is no DNA. CDR3 length equals 15 residues. Germline loops: CDR1 LGHNA, CDR2 YNFKEQ. This CDR3 is CASSPDGTGTDEQYF.

The chain has TRBV6-2 or TRBV6-3 and TRBJ2-1; as DNA is missing, the TRBD1 call by TCRdb cannot be tested. CDR1 is MNHEY, CDR2 SVGEGT, per germline. CDR3 size: 16 residues. The chain's CDR3 is CASSYSNRVPYNEQFF.

The chain has TRBV4-3 and TRBJ2-3. Per germline, CDR1 LGHNA and CDR2 YSLEER. The CDR3 extends over 17 amino acids. The CDR3 is CASSQVLGALDFDTQYF.

The rearrangement links TRBV7-9 to TRBJ2-7; the D gene TCRdb calls, TRBD1, cannot be checked with no DNA. CDR1 and CDR2 from the germline V gene are SEHNR and FQNEAQ (reference sequence). The CDR3 sequence is 17 residues long. The CDR3 loop is CASSLAPGQGPSYEQYF.

The V gene is TRBV3-1, the J gene TRBJ2-7; TCRdb calls TRBD2, which cannot be checked without DNA. The germline V gene encodes CDR1 LGHDT and CDR2 YNNKEL (reference sequence). The CDR3 has 13 amino acids. CDR3 sequence: CASTEGTYYEQYF.

This chain connects TRBV10-3 to TRBJ1-6; there is no DNA to check the TCRdb D call of TRBD1. The CDR3 has 16 residues. Germline CDR1 and CDR2: ENHRY and SYGVKD. CDR3 amino acids: CAIRPGQGENNSPLHF.

The CDR3 region is CASSLLAGYNEQFF. This chain uses TRBV7-3 with TRBJ2-1; the TRBD2 assignment by TCRdb is unverifiable without DNA. CDR1 and CDR2 from the germline V gene are SGHTA and FQGTGA. The CDR3 runs to 14 residues. The whole variable domain, remainder taken from reference TRBV7-3 and TRBJ2-1, is GAGVSQTPSNKVTEKGKYVELRCDPISGHTALYWYRQSLGQGPEFLIYFQGTGAADDSGLPNDRFFAVRPEGSVSTLKIQRTERGDSAVYLCASSLLAGYNEQFFGPGTRLTVL.

This chain links TRBV9 with TRBJ2-1; TCRdb lists TRBD1, though no DNA is available to test this call. The CDR3 covers 16 residues. Germline values: CDR1 SGDLS, CDR2 YYNGEE. The CDR3 loop reads CASSAPPPGRRDEQFF. The complete variable domain, with remaining parts taken from reference TRBV9 and TRBJ2-1, reads DSGVTQTPKHLITATGQRVTLRCSPRSGDLSVYWYQQSLDQGLQFLIQYYNGEERAKGNILERFSAQQFPDLHSELNLSSLELGDSALYFCASSAPPPGRRDEQFFGPGTRLTVL.

V gene TRBV6-2 or TRBV6-3 combines with J gene TRBJ2-7. Germline CDR1 reads MNHEY; CDR2 reads SVGEGT. CDR3 length: 15 amino acids. CDR3 sequence reads: CASSYSRGSSYEQYF.